This T cell receptor (beta chain) comes out of a study of patients and donors after allogeneic stem cell transplantation. Trimming left V 3 bases short and J 8 bases short, with 11 bases between. CDR3 length equals 13 residues. Germline V gene sequence: CDR1 SGHTA, CDR2 FQGNSA. From the RT-PCR reads, TCRdb called clonotypes with MiXCR, one entry per CDR3 protein. The sample shows approximately 150,000 distinct CDR3 sequences, approximately 25% of them seen only once. Input material: blood, either unsorted or a sorted T cell fraction (not recorded which). This chain joins TRBV7-2 and TRBJ2-1; perhaps D is TRBD1 or TRBD2 (6 bases each). The receptor's source is a human donor who was either an allogeneic HSCT recipient or a stem cell or donor lymphocyte infusion donor (not recorded which). It is not recorded whose cells these are; they may come from a transplant donor. DNA for the CDR3: TGTGCCAGCAGCTTCGGGGGCCTGGATGAGCAGTTCTTC. Its protein is CASSFGGLDEQFF.